The source of this TCR beta chain is a study of chemoradiotherapy in HPV16-positive cancers. Study conclusions and caveats: Functional assays defining HPV-specific T cells used only a couple of HPV16-positive patients.

V was clipped by 2 bases and J by 0 bases; unmatched bases: 0. CDR1 and CDR2 (germline): SNHLY, FYNNEI. CDR3 length: 15 amino acids. Clones were read by immunoSEQ multiplex PCR, and TCRdb kept only the in-frame ones, dropping some. This sample yields 6,000 to 6,500 clones, of which around 70% are seen a single time; roughly 30% belongs to the top ten. By frequency in the sample, this clone is large. Its target is unknown. This rearrangement joins TRBV2 to TRBJ2-3; 9 bases map to TRBD2. The starting material was tumor tissue, obtained from a patient who underwent chemoradiotherapy. This sequence originates from a human donor with HPV-associated anogenital cancer. The CDR3 DNA reads as TGTGCCAGCAGTGAAACTAGCGGGAGCACAGATACGCAGTATTTT. Encoded protein: CASSETSGSTDTQYF.